This is a list of T cell receptor beta chains from one sample in a study of blood T cell repertoires in COVID-19. Assay: immunoSEQ multiplex PCR; the TCRdb copy retains only in-frame clones and omits some. The sample includes about 250,000 clones, about 87% seen only once; the top ten take roughly 6%. The specimen was peripheral blood. These receptor sequences come from a young woman with COVID-19, enrolled during active disease. Each CDR3 is given with its conserved first and last residue. The D gene is left open where the match is weak. Clone size, where shown, is once, few, many, or a class for clones that have expanded.

>NA|TRBJ2-7|NA|TRBV7-9
CAVREQYF
TGTGCCGTCAGGGAGCAGTACTTC
>once|TRBJ1-6|TRBD1|TRBV16
CASSPGQGNSPLHF
TGTGCCAGCAGCCCGGGACAGGGCAATTCACCCCTCCACTTT
>NA|TRBJ2-2|NA|TRBV5-1
CASRRGTTPTGELFF
TGCGCCAGCAGAAGGGGGACGACTCCGACCGGGGAGCTGTTTTTT
>NA|TRBJ2-4|TRBD1|TRBV4-3
CASSPSQGAKNIQYF
TGCGCCAGCAGCCCGTCACAGGGGGCCAAAAACATTCAGTACTTC
>NA|TRBJ1-6|NA|TRBV6-1
CASSEAGAIWRNSPLHF
TGTGCCAGCAGTGAAGCAGGGGCCATATGGCGAAATTCACCCCTCCACTTT
>NA|TRBJ1-5|NA|TRBV5-6
CASSLGGGASNQPQHF
TGTGCCAGCAGCTTGGGTGGAGGGGCTAGCAATCAGCCCCAGCATTTT
>NA|TRBJ2-3|TRBD2|TRBV14
CASSQGPGTSYADTQYF
TGTGCCAGCAGCCAAGGCCCCGGGACTAGCTACGCAGATACGCAGTATTTT
>NA|TRBJ1-5|NA|TRBV7-6
CASSLGGGRGNQPQHF
TGTGCCAGCAGCTTAGGGGGAGGGAGGGGCAATCAGCCCCAGCATTTT
>NA|TRBJ1-4|NA|TRBV5-6
CASSYTERSGLGKLFF
TGTGCCAGCAGCTACACCGAGAGATCGGGGTTGGGAAAACTGTTTTTT
>NA|TRBJ2-3|NA|TRBV10-1
CASSETRGGDTQYF
TGCGCCAGCAGTGAGACCCGAGGTGGAGATACGCAGTATTTT
>NA|TRBJ2-1|TRBD2|TRBV2
CARSRLAYNEQFF
TGTGCCAGGAGCAGACTAGCGTACAATGAGCAGTTCTTC
>once|TRBJ2-7|NA|TRBV6-5
CASSAVGASF
TGTGCCAGCAGCGCCGTGGGAGCCTCCTTC
>NA|TRBJ1-2|TRBD1|TRBV12-3/TRBV12-4
CASSRTGYGYTF
TGTGCCAGCAGCCGGACAGGGTATGGCTACACCTTC
>once|TRBJ1-2|NA|TRBV5-1
CASSPDRRGEGVSGYTF
TGCGCCAGCAGCCCTGACAGGCGAGGGGAAGGAGTGAGCGGCTACACCTTC
>NA|TRBJ2-2|NA|TRBV5-1
CASSLAGFPNTGELFF
TGCGCCAGCAGCTTGGCGGGATTCCCGAACACCGGGGAGCTGTTTTTT
>NA|TRBJ1-2|TRBD1|TRBV24-1
CATRDSGQGYGYTF
TGTGCCACCAGGGATTCGGGACAGGGCTATGGCTACACCTTC
>NA|TRBJ2-1|TRBD1|TRBV3-1/TRBV3-2
CASSQGGTGVYNEQFF
TGTGCCAGCAGCCAAGGTGGGACAGGGGTATACAATGAGCAGTTCTTC
>NA|TRBJ2-5|TRBD2|TRBV29-1
CSVDLLPTGTSGRALETQYF
TGCAGCGTTGATTTATTACCCACTGGGACTAGCGGGAGGGCCCTGGAGACCCAGTACTTC
>once|TRBJ1-2|NA|TRBV3-1/TRBV3-2
CASSPGSPRGGYTF
TGTGCCAGCAGCCCTGGGAGTCCCAGAGGTGGCTACACCTTC
>NA|TRBJ2-2|TRBD1|TRBV11-3
CASRRQGVNTGELFF
TGTGCCAGCAGAAGACAGGGCGTCAACACCGGGGAGCTGTTTTTT
>NA|TRBJ2-3|TRBD1|TRBV7-9
CASSLDPGQGPDTQYF
TGTGCCAGCAGCTTAGACCCGGGACAGGGACCAGATACGCAGTATTTT
>NA|TRBJ1-2|NA|TRBV19
CASEGIYSNYGYTF
TGTGCCAGCGAGGGCATATACTCTAACTATGGCTACACCTTC
>few|TRBJ1-3|NA|TRBV5-1
CASSSTVSGNTIYF
TGCGCCAGCAGCTCAACTGTCTCTGGAAACACCATATATTTT
>NA|TRBJ2-1|NA|TRBV29-1
CSVRGYREGYNEQFF
TGCAGCGTCCGGGGGTACAGGGAGGGATACAATGAGCAGTTCTTC
>NA|TRBJ1-3|NA|TRBV11-2
CASSLNRENTIYF
TGTGCCAGCAGCCTCAACAGGGAAAACACCATATATTTT
>NA|TRBJ1-1|TRBD1|TRBV25-1
CASRQGLRTEAFF
TGTGCCAGTAGACAGGGTTTAAGGACTGAAGCTTTCTTT
>NA|TRBJ2-1|TRBD2|TRBV5-8
CASSLVAGYNEQFF
TGTGCCAGCAGCTTGGTAGCGGGGTACAATGAGCAGTTCTTC
>once|TRBJ2-3|TRBD2|TRBV28
CASTSGSVGTDTQYF
TGTGCCAGCACTAGCGGGAGCGTGGGCACAGATACGCAGTATTTT
>NA|TRBJ1-5|NA|TRBV27
CASSPGVFQPQHF
TGTGCCAGCAGTCCGGGGGTTTTTCAGCCCCAGCATTTT
>NA|TRBJ1-2|TRBD1|TRBV28
CASSHRQGFGGYTF
TGTGCCAGCAGCCACCGACAGGGATTCGGCGGCTACACCTTC
>NA|TRBJ1-2|NA|TRBV28
CASQEDRDFYGYTF
TGTGCCAGCCAGGAAGACCGGGATTTCTATGGCTACACCTTC
>NA|TRBJ1-5|NA|TRBV19
CASSLQGIIVQPQHF
TGTGCCAGTAGTCTACAGGGTATAATCGTCCAGCCCCAGCATTTT
>few|TRBJ1-1|NA|TRBV28
CASSPHGGANTEAFF
TGTGCCAGCAGTCCCCATGGGGGGGCGAACACTGAAGCTTTCTTT
>NA|TRBJ1-2|NA|TRBV3-1/TRBV3-2
CASGKQGGGYTF
TGTGCCAGCGGAAAACAGGGCGGTGGCTACACCTTC
>NA|TRBJ1-1|NA|TRBV25-1
CASSGAGRVVNTEAFF
TGTGCCAGCAGTGGGGCAGGGCGCGTGGTGAACACTGAAGCTTTCTTT
>NA|TRBJ2-3|NA|TRBV19
CASSIYPGAMRDTQYF
TGTGCCAGTAGTATTTATCCAGGGGCGATGCGAGATACGCAGTATTTT
>NA|TRBJ2-3|NA|TRBV5-3
CARSLATGGVTDTQYF
TGTGCCAGAAGCTTGGCCACGGGGGGCGTAACAGATACGCAGTATTTT
>NA|TRBJ2-1|TRBD2|TRBV3-1/TRBV3-2
CASSQDNGGFNEQFF
TGTGCCAGCAGCCAAGATAACGGGGGGTTCAATGAGCAGTTCTTC
>NA|TRBJ2-5|TRBD2|TRBV27
CASSLSPSGGAKKTQYF
TGTGCCAGCAGTTTATCACCTAGCGGGGGTGCCAAGAAGACCCAGTACTTC
>NA|TRBJ1-1|NA|TRBV7-2
CASSLRGANAEAFF
TGTGCCAGCAGCTTAAGGGGTGCCAACGCTGAAGCTTTCTTT
>NA|TRBJ1-5|NA|TRBV3-1/TRBV3-2
CASSQDTVGQPQHF
TGTGCCAGCAGCCAAGATACCGTCGGTCAGCCCCAGCATTTT